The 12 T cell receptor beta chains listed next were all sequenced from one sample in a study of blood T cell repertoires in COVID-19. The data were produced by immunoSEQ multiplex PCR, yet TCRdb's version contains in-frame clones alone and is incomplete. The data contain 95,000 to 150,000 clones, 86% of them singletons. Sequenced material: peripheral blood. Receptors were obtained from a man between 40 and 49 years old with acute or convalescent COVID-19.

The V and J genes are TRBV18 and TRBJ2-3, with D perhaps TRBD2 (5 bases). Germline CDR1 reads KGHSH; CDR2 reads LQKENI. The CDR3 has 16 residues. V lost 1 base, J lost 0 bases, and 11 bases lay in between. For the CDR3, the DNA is TGTGCCAGCTCACCACGGCGGACTTCTAGCACAGATACGCAGTATTTT. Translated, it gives CASSPRRTSSTDTQYF.

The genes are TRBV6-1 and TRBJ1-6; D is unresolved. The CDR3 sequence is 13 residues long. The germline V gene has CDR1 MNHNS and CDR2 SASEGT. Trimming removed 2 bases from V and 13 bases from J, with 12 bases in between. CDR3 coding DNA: TGTGCCAGCAGTGAATCTATAATTCACCCCCTCCACTTT. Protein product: CASSESIIHPLHF.

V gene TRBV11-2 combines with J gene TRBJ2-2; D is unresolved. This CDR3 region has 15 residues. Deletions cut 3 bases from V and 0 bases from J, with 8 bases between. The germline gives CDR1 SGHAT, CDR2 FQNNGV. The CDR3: CASSFTAANTGELFF. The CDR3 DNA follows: TGTGCCAGCAGCTTTACGGCGGCGAACACCGGGGAGCTGTTTTTT.

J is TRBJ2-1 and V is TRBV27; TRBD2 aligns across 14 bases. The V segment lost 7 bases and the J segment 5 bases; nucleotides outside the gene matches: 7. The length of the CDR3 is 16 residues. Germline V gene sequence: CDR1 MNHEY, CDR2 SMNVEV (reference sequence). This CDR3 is CASTGTSGRGDNEQFF. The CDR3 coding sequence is TGTGCCAGCACTGGGACTAGCGGGAGAGGGGACAATGAGCAGTTCTTC.

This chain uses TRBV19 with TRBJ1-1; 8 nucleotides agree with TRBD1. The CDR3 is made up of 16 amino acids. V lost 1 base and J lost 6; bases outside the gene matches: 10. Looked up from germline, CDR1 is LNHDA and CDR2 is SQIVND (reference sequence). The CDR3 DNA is TGTGCCAGTAGTATAGCCCGACAGGGGTTGGGCGCTGAAGCTTTCTTT. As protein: CASSIARQGLGAEAFF.

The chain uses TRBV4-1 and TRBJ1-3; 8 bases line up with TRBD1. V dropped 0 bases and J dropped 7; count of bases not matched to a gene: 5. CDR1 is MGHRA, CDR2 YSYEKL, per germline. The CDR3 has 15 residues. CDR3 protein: CASSQDPGGWNTIYF. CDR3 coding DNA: TGCGCCAGCAGCCAAGACCCAGGGGGCTGGAACACCATATATTTT.

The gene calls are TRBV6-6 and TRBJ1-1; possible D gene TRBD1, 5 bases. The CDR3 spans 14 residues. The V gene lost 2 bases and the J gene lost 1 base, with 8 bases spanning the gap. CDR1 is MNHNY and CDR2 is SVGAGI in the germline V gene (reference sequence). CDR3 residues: CASSYPGQNTEAFF. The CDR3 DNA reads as TGTGCCAGCAGTTACCCTGGACAGAACACTGAAGCTTTCTTT.

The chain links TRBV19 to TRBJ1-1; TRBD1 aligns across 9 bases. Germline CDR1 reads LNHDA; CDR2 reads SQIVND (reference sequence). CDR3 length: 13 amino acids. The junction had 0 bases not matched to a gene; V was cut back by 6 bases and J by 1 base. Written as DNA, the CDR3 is TGTGCCAGTAGGGACAGGGGGAACACTGAAGCTTTCTTT. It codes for CASRDRGNTEAFF.

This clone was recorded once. The CDR3 loop is CATSREEGRGNEKLFF. For the CDR3, the DNA is TGTGCCACCAGCAGAGAAGAGGGGCGGGGTAATGAAAAACTGTTTTTT. This chain uses TRBV15 with TRBJ1-4, with D perhaps matching TRBD1 (5 bases). Germline V CDR1 and CDR2: LNHNV, YYDKDF (reference sequence). CDR3 length: 16 amino acids. V was clipped by 0 bases and J by 4 bases, with 12 bases between them.

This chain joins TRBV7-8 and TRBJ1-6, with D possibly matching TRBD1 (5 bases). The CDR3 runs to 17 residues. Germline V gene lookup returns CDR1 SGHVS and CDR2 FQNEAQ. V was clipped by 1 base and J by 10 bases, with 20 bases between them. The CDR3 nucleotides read TGTGCCAGCAGCTTAGTTTCAGTGGGGGGTCGAAGCTCACCCCTCCACTTT. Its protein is CASSLVSVGGRSSPLHF.

CDR3 bases: TGCGCCAGCAGCGGGACTAGCGGGAGGGTCAGTGAGCAGTTCTTC. This codes for CASSGTSGRVSEQFF. The chain carries TRBV5-1 and TRBJ2-1; 16 nucleotides agree with TRBD2. V gave up 4 bases and J gave up 9 bases; unmatched junction bases: 4. In germline, CDR1 is SGHRS, CDR2 YFSETQ. The CDR3 loop spans 15 amino acids.

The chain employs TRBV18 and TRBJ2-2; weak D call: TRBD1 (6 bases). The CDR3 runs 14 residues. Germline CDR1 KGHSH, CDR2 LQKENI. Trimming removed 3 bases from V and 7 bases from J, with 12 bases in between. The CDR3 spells CASSPVGADGELFF. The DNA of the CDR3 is TGTGCCAGCTCACCGGTGGGGGCGGACGGGGAGCTGTTTTTT.